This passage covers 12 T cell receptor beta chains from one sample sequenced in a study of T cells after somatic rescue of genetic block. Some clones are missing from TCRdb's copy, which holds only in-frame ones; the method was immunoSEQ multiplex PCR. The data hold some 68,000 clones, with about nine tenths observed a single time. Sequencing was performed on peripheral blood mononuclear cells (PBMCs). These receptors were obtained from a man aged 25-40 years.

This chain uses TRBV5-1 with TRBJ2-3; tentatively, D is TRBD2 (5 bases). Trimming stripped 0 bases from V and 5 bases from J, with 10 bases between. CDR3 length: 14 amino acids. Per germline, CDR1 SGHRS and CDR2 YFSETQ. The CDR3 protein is CASSLGGIVDTQYF. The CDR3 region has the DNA TGCGCCAGCAGCTTGGGAGGGATCGTAGATACGCAGTATTTT.

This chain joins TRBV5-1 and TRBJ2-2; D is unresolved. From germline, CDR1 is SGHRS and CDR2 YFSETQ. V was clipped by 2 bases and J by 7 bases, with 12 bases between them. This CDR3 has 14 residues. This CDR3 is CASSFTGNGGELFF. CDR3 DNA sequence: TGCGCCAGCAGCTTTACTGGGAATGGCGGGGAGCTGTTTTTT.

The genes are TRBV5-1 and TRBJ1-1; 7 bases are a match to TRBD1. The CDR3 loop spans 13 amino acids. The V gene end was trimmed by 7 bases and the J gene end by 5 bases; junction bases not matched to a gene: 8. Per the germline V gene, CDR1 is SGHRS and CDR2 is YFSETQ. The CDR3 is CASSDRERTEAFF. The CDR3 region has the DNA TGCGCCAGCTCCGACAGGGAAAGGACTGAAGCTTTCTTT. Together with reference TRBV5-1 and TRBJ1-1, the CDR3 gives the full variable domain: KAGVTQTPRYLIKTRGQQVTLSCSPISGHRSVSWYQQTPGQGLQFLFEYFSETQRNKGNFPGRFSGRQFSNSRSEMNVSTLELGDSALYLCASSDRERTEAFFGQGTRLTVV.

This CDR3 reads CASSLVVDWGRGGYEQYF. The CDR3 DNA sequence: TGTGCCAGCAGCTTAGTAGTGGACTGGGGGAGAGGGGGCTACGAGCAGTACTTC. This chain links TRBV7-9 with TRBJ2-7, with D possibly being TRBD1 (6 bases). Trimming cost V 1 base and J 3 bases, with 22 bases left between them. The V gene's germline CDR1 is SEHNR and CDR2 FQNEAQ (reference sequence). This CDR3 contains 18 residues.

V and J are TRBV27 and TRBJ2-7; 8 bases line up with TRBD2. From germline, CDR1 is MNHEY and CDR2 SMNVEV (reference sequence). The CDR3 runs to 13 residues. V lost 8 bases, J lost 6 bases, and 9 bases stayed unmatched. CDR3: CASGSGLVAEQYF. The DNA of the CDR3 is TGTGCCAGCGGATCGGGACTAGTTGCCGAGCAGTACTTC.

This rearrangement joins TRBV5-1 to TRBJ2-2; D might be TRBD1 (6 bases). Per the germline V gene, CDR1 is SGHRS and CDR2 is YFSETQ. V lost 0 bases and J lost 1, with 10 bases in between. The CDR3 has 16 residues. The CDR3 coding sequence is TGCGCCAGCAGCTTGGAGTCCAGGGGGAACACCGGGGAGCTGTTTTTT. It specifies CASSLESRGNTGELFF.

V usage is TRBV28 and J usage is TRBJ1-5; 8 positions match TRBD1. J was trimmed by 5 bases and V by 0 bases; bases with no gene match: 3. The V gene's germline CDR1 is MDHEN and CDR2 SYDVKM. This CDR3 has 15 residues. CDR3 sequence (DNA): TGTGCCAGCAGTTTATGGGACAGGGTAGATCAGCCCCAGCATTTT. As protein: CASSLWDRVDQPQHF.

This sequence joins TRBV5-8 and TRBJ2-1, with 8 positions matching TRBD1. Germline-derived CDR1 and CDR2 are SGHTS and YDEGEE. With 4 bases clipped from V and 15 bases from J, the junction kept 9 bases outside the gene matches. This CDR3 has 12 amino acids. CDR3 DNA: TGTGCCAGCAGCCCGGACAGGGTGCTGTCGTTCTTC. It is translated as CASSPDRVLSFF.

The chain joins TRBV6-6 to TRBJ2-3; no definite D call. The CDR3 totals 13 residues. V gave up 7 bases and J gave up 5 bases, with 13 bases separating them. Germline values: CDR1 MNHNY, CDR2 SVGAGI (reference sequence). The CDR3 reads CASTLLGGDTQYF. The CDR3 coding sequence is TGTGCCAGCACCCTATTGGGCGGAGATACGCAGTATTTT.

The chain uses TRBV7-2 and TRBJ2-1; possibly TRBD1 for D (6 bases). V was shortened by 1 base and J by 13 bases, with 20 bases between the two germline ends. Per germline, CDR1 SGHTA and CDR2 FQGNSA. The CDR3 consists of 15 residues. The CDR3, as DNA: TGTGCCAGCAGCTTAGGAACAGGGTTAGCTTCCCCACAGTTCTTC. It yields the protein CASSLGTGLASPQFF.

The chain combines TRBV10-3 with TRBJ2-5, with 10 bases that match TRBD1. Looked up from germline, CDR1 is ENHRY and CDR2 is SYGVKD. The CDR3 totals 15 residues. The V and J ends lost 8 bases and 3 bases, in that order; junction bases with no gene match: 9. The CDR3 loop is CAIAQPGTGEETQYF. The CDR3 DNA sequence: TGTGCCATCGCCCAACCCGGGACAGGGGAAGAGACCCAGTACTTC.

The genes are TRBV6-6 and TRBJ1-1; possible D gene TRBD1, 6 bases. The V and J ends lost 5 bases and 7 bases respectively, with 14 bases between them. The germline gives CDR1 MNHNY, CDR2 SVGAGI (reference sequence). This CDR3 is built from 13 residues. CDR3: CASSLQGSLEAFF. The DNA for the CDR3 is TGTGCCAGCAGTCTACAGGGTTCCCTTGAAGCTTTCTTT.